This is a list of T cell receptor beta chains from one sample in a study of post-analysis software for immune sequencing data. TCRdb reanalysed the PCR reads using MiXCR and keeps one entry per CDR3 protein. The sample has approximately 730,000 distinct CDR3 sequences; 30% are singletons. The sequenced material came from blood. All receptors come from a girl between 10 and 17 years old with multiple sclerosis. The CDR3 runs from the conserved cysteine through the conserved F or W. D genes are given only for firm matches. For some rows the clone size is stated as once, few or many, or as a class when expanded; others skip it.

CDR3	DNA	J	V	size	D	length
CASSQNTLNTEAFF	TGTGCCAGCAGCCAAAACACACTGAACACTGAAGCTTTCTTT	TRBJ1-1	TRBV3-1	-	-	14
CASSLTGLEFNEQYF	TGTGCCAGCAGCTTAACCGGACTAGAATTTAACGAGCAGTACTTC	TRBJ2-7	TRBV7-2	few	TRBD2	15
CAISGGYGTVETQYF	TGTGCCATCAGTGGTGGTTATGGGACAGTAGAGACCCAGTACTTC	TRBJ2-5	TRBV10-3	few	TRBD1	15
CASSQERGGTYEQYF	TGCGCCAGCAGCCAAGAGCGGGGGGGAACCTACGAGCAGTACTTC	TRBJ2-7	TRBV4-1	few	TRBD2	15
CASQGPSTSYEQYF	TGTGCCAGCCAGGGGCCGTCGACCTCCTACGAGCAGTACTTC	TRBJ2-7	TRBV6-1	few	-	14
CASPDKQETQYF	TGCGCCAGCCCCGATAAACAAGAGACCCAGTACTTC	TRBJ2-5	TRBV5-1	-	-	12
CSARDAAMGRYEQYF	TGCAGTGCTAGGGACGCGGCCATGGGGCGCTACGAGCAGTACTTC	TRBJ2-7	TRBV20-1	-	-	15
CASSLVGGWTQYF	TGTGCCAGCAGCTTAGTCGGCGGATGGACCCAGTACTTC	TRBJ2-5	TRBV11-2	-	-	13
CASSQDSSSGEQFF	TGTGCCAGCAGCCAGGACTCGTCTAGCGGTGAGCAGTTCTTC	TRBJ2-1	TRBV3-1	few	TRBD2	14
CASSVLASQETQYF	TGTGCCAGCAGTGTGCTAGCGTCACAAGAGACCCAGTACTTC	TRBJ2-5	TRBV6-1	-	-	14
CSARLPGSMNTGELFF	TGCAGTGCCCGACTGCCGGGGTCTATGAACACCGGGGAGCTGTTTTTT	TRBJ2-2	TRBV20-1	few	-	16
CASSAAGTGGWPQHF	TGTGCCAGCAGTGCAGCCGGGACAGGGGGATGGCCCCAGCATTTT	TRBJ1-5	TRBV2	-	TRBD1	15
CASSVASGRGSTDTQYF	TGTGCCAGCAGCGTAGCCTCCGGACGGGGGTCTACAGATACGCAGTATTTT	TRBJ2-3	TRBV9	-	-	17
CASSPGDGRTYNEQFF	TGTGCCAGCAGCCCTGGAGACGGGAGAACGTACAATGAGCAGTTCTTC	TRBJ2-1	TRBV5-6	-	-	16
CASRPGSAPYNSPLHF	TGTGCCAGCAGACCAGGGTCGGCCCCCTATAATTCACCCCTCCACTTT	TRBJ1-6	TRBV7-2	-	-	16
CGSSFPIGDYGYTF	TGTGGCAGCAGTTTTCCAATCGGGGACTATGGCTACACCTTC	TRBJ1-2	TRBV28	-	-	14
CASSYSWGLAGELFF	TGTGCCAGCAGTTACTCTTGGGGGCTTGCCGGGGAGCTGTTTTTT	TRBJ2-2	TRBV6-5	-	-	15
CSANLAGVYYEQYF	TGCAGTGCCAATTTAGCGGGAGTATATTACGAGCAGTACTTC	TRBJ2-7	TRBV20-1	few	TRBD2	14
CSANLRDEQYF	TGCAGTGCTAACCTGAGGGACGAGCAGTACTTC	TRBJ2-7	TRBV20-1	many	-	11
CASSEALPGYQETQYF	TGTGCCAGCAGTGAAGCGCTTCCCGGCTACCAAGAGACCCAGTACTTC	TRBJ2-5	TRBV2	few	-	16
CASRLGDQPQHF	TGTGCCAGCCGTTTGGGGGATCAGCCCCAGCATTTT	TRBJ1-5	TRBV12-3/TRBV12-4	once	-	12
CASSRDRVNSPLHF	TGTGCCAGCAGTCGGGACAGGGTGAATTCACCCCTCCACTTT	TRBJ1-6	TRBV14	many	TRBD1	14
CASSRSENEWSYEQYF	TGTGCCAGCAGCCGGTCGGAAAACGAGTGGTCCTACGAGCAGTACTTC	TRBJ2-7	TRBV7-9	-	-	16
CASSLTSGRSNNEQFF	TGTGCCAGCAGCTTAACTAGCGGGAGGTCTAACAATGAGCAGTTCTTC	TRBJ2-1	TRBV11-3	few	TRBD2	16
CASSSRRDRGYEQYF	TGTGCCAGCAGTTCGAGACGGGACAGGGGTTACGAGCAGTACTTC	TRBJ2-7	TRBV28	few	TRBD1	15
CAISYNGEQFF	TGTGCCATCAGCTATAACGGAGAGCAGTTCTTC	TRBJ2-1	TRBV10-3	many	-	11
CANSSTGYAKNIQYF	TGTGCCAACAGTTCTACAGGGTATGCCAAAAACATTCAGTACTTC	TRBJ2-4	TRBV6-5	-	-	15
CASSEAKNYGYTF	TGTGCCAGCAGTGAAGCCAAGAACTATGGCTACACCTTC	TRBJ1-2	TRBV6-1	-	-	13
CASTDGLAANEQFF	TGTGCCAGCACCGATGGACTAGCGGCCAATGAGCAGTTCTTC	TRBJ2-1	TRBV7-9	-	TRBD2	14
CASSSRASYEQYF	TGTGCCAGCAGCTCCCGTGCCTCCTACGAGCAGTACTTC	TRBJ2-7	TRBV27	-	-	13
CASSWTGGANSNQPQHF	TGTGCCAGCAGCTGGACAGGGGGCGCAAATAGCAATCAGCCCCAGCATTTT	TRBJ1-5	TRBV12-3/TRBV12-4	few	TRBD1	17
CASRDTSGSPNEQFF	TGCGCCAGCAGGGATACTAGCGGGAGCCCCAATGAGCAGTTCTTC	TRBJ2-1	TRBV5-1	-	TRBD2	15
CASSLEVGAANTGELFF	TGCGCCAGCAGCTTGGAAGTGGGAGCCGCGAACACCGGGGAGCTGTTTTTT	TRBJ2-2	TRBV5-1	-	-	17
CSARKPAVVTDTQYF	TGCAGTGCTAGAAAGCCGGCGGTAGTGACAGATACGCAGTATTTT	TRBJ2-3	TRBV20-1	-	-	15
CASSLPSIASYEKLFF	TGTGCCAGCAGCTTACCGTCCATCGCCAGCTACGAAAAACTGTTTTTT	TRBJ1-4	TRBV7-9	once	-	16
CASSRENEQFF	TGTGCCAGCAGCCGAGAAAATGAGCAGTTCTTC	TRBJ2-1	TRBV7-8	few	-	11
CASSAGAGTTDTQYF	TGTGCCAGCAGCGCGGGCGCGGGGACCACAGATACGCAGTATTTT	TRBJ2-3	TRBV7-2	-	-	15
CASSLPPGPGNTIYF	TGTGCCAGCAGCTTGCCGCCCGGTCCAGGAAACACCATATATTTT	TRBJ1-3	TRBV5-5	few	-	15
CSVLGPKLNEQYF	TGCAGCGTCCTGGGACCGAAACTGAACGAGCAGTACTTC	TRBJ2-7	TRBV29-1	-	-	13
CASSQGATGYWANEKLFF	TGCGCCAGCAGCCAAGGGGCGACAGGGTATTGGGCTAATGAAAAACTGTTTTTT	TRBJ1-4	TRBV4-3	-	TRBD1	18
CAISERVGETQYF	TGTGCCATCAGTGAGAGGGTTGGAGAGACCCAGTACTTC	TRBJ2-5	TRBV10-3	-	-	13
CASSLEGDSNYGYTF	TGCGCCAGCAGCTTGGAGGGGGACAGCAACTATGGCTACACCTTC	TRBJ1-2	TRBV5-1	-	TRBD1	15
CASSLGGADEQYF	TGTGCCAGCTCCCTCGGGGGAGCGGACGAGCAGTACTTC	TRBJ2-7	TRBV18	few	-	13
CTSSYRAGAMQETQYF	TGTACCAGCAGTTACCGAGCGGGGGCAATGCAGGAGACCCAGTACTTC	TRBJ2-5	TRBV6-5	-	TRBD2	16
CSARALFDQYF	TGCAGTGCTAGAGCCCTTTTTGACCAGTACTTC	TRBJ2-5	TRBV20-1	-	-	11
CATSRDRPDNYGYTF	TGTGCCACCAGCAGAGACCGTCCGGATAACTATGGCTACACCTTC	TRBJ1-2	TRBV15	few	-	15
CASSWDRENYGYTF	TGTGCCAGCAGCTGGGACAGGGAAAACTATGGCTACACCTTC	TRBJ1-2	TRBV6-5	few	TRBD1	14
CASSPRFWGTEAFF	TGTGCCAGCAGCCCCAGGTTCTGGGGCACTGAAGCTTTCTTT	TRBJ1-1	TRBV14	-	-	14
CASSQTGLGNEQFF	TGCGCCAGCAGTCAGACGGGACTAGGGAATGAGCAGTTCTTC	TRBJ2-1	TRBV5-1	many	TRBD2	14
CASSRDRKETQYF	TGTGCCAGCAGTCGGGACAGAAAAGAGACCCAGTACTTC	TRBJ2-5	TRBV6-6	many	TRBD1	13
CASSQGGQGAAETQYF	TGTGCCAGCAGCCAGGGAGGACAGGGGGCGGCAGAGACCCAGTACTTC	TRBJ2-5	TRBV7-2	-	TRBD1	16